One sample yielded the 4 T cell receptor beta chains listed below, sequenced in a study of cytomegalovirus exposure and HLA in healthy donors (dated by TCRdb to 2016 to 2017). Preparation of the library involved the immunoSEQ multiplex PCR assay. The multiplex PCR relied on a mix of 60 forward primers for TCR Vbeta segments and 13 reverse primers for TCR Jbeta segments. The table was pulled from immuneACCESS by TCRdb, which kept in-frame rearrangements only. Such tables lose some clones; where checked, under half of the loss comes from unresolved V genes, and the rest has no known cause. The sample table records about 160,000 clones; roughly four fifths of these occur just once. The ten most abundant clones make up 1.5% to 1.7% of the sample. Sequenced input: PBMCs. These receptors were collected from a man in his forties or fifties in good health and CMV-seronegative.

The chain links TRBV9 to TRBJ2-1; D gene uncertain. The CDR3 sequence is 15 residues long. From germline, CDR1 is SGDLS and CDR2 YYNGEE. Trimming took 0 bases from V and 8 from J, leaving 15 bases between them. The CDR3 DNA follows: TGTGCCAGCAGCGTAGGCGATGCTGCTATCGATGAGCAGTTCTTC. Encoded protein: CASSVGDAAIDEQFF.

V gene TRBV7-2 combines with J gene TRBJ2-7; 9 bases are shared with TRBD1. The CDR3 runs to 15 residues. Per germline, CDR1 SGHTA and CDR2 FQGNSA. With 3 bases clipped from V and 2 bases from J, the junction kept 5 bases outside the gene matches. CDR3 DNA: TGTGCCAGCAGCTTGGATCGACAGGGGGCCTACGAGCAGTACGTC. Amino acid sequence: CASSLDRQGAYEQYV.

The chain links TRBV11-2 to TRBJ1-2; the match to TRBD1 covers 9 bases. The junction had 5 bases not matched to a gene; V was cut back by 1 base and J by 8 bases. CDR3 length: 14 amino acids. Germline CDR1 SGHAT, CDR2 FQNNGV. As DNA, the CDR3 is TGTGCCAGCAGCTTAGGGACAGGGGATGGAGGCTACACCTTC. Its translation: CASSLGTGDGGYTF.

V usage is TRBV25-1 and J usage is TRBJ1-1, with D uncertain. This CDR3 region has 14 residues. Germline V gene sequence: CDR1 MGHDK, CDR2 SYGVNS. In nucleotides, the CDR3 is TGTGCAAGCGAGCCCGTATCATTGAACACTGAAGCTTTCTTT. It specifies CASEPVSLNTEAFF.